This TCR beta chain originates from a study of human T cells and chemical hapten exposure. TCRdb fed the RACE reads into MiXCR, producing one record per CDR3 protein. The sample carries some 93,000 distinct CDR3 sequences, over 8% recorded once. Time point noted: healthy volunteer bleed at 2 weeks. The template was total RNA from unfractionated whole blood. There are a few counts of this clonotype. Germline lookup yields CDR1 MGHDK and CDR2 SYGVNS. The CDR3 has 14 amino acids. Trimming removed 5 bases from V and 5 bases from J, with 15 bases in between. This TCR was recovered from a female donor in good health. Some clones in this sample may be carry-over from other donors' samples. The rearrangement links TRBV25-1 to TRBJ1-1; tentatively, D is TRBD1 (6 bases). The sequencing input was whole blood. CDR3 residues: CASSLTGIRTEAFF. The DNA of the CDR3 is TGTGCCAGCAGTTTAACAGGGATTAGAACTGAAGCTTTCTTT.